This T cell receptor (beta chain) was sequenced for a study of shared clonotypes between healthy human individuals. This table comes from immunoSEQ multiplex PCR, and its TCRdb copy is limited to in-frame clones, with some not included. The repertoire holds about 1.1 million clones, with about 72% as singletons. The CDR3 is 13 residues long. Trimming removed 7 bases from V and 3 bases from J, with 12 bases in between. The germline V gene encodes CDR1 MDHEN and CDR2 SYDVKM. The chain couples TRBV28 to TRBJ2-5; no firm D call. This sequence originates from a man between 18 and 29 years old in good health. Some clones in this sample may be carry-over from other donors' samples. Input material: memory CD4+ T cells from PBMCs. Subset specified: CD45RA-negative fraction. CDR3 nucleotide sequence: TGTGCCAGCACGCCCGGACGGGAAGAGACCCAGTACTTC. Translating it yields CASTPGREETQYF.